A single sample is the source of the 27 T cell receptor beta chains below, sequenced in a study of blood T cell repertoires in COVID-19. Some clones are missing from TCRdb's copy, which holds only in-frame ones; the method was immunoSEQ multiplex PCR. The table lists roughly 200,000 clones, 94% of them singletons, with roughly 0.76% in the top ten. The material sequenced was peripheral blood. The source of these receptors is a man aged 25 to 40 with COVID-19, enrolled during active disease.

This rearrangement joins TRBV14 to TRBJ1-3; D remains unclear. The V gene lost 1 base and the J gene lost 2 bases, with 9 bases spanning the gap. From germline, CDR1 is SGHDN and CDR2 FVKESK. This CDR3 comprises 15 residues. The CDR3 DNA reads TGTGCCAGCAGCCAAGGGTTCTCGGCTGGAAACACCATATATTTT. Protein: CASSQGFSAGNTIYF.

This chain joins TRBV3-1 (or the pseudogene TRBV3-2) and TRBJ2-1; a weak D match, TRBD1 (6 bases). Germline loops: CDR1 LGHDT, CDR2 YNNKEL (reference sequence). Trimming took off 1 base at V and 7 bases at J, with 14 bases between the two ends. The CDR3 has 15 residues. Here the CDR3 reads CASSQAVNRANEQFF. The CDR3 DNA reads as TGTGCCAGCAGCCAAGCTGTGAACAGGGCGAATGAGCAGTTCTTC.

The J gene is TRBJ1-1, the V gene TRBV30; possible D gene TRBD1, 5 bases. Germline CDR1 reads GTSNPN; CDR2 reads SVGIG (reference sequence). V was pared by 5 bases and J by 0 bases, with 16 bases between. The length of the CDR3 is 15 residues. The CDR3 nucleotides are TGTGCCTGGGGGGCTAAAACAGTTATGAACACTGAAGCTTTCTTT. Translated, it gives CAWGAKTVMNTEAFF.

This sequence joins TRBV7-6 and TRBJ2-2; 10 bases agree with TRBD1. With 5 bases clipped from V and 4 bases from J, the junction kept 4 bases outside the gene matches. Germline assignment: CDR1 SGHVS and CDR2 FNYEAQ. The CDR3 spans 15 residues. Here the CDR3 reads CASSLGTGATGELFF. CDR3 DNA: TGTGCCAGCAGCCTCGGGACAGGGGCCACCGGGGAGCTGTTTTTT.

This chain links TRBV5-1 with TRBJ2-1; TRBD2 might be the D (6 bases). The CDR3 totals 15 residues. Per germline, CDR1 SGHRS and CDR2 YFSETQ. Trimming took off 0 bases at V and 5 bases at J, with 12 bases between the two ends. The CDR3 DNA reads TGCGCCAGCAGCTTGGGACTAGTATCTGACAATGAGCAGTTCTTC. Translated, it gives CASSLGLVSDNEQFF.

The chain joins TRBV6-5 to TRBJ1-5, with D unclear. CDR3 size: 12 residues. The V gene lost 5 bases and the J gene lost 5 bases, with 7 bases spanning the gap. In germline, CDR1 is MNHEY, CDR2 SVGAGI. This CDR3 is CASSTRDQPQHF. CDR3 sequence (DNA): TGTGCCAGCAGTACTCGTGATCAGCCCCAGCATTTT.

The chain is built from TRBV5-6 and TRBJ1-2, with a weak D call TRBD1 (5 bases). CDR3 length: 13 residues. Between the trimmed V and J ends, which lost 3 bases and 6 bases, there was a span of 12 bases. Germline V gives CDR1 SGHDT, CDR2 YYEEEE. The CDR3 region is CASSSRVGHGYTF. The CDR3 DNA is TGTGCCAGCAGCTCCAGGGTAGGGCATGGCTACACCTTC.

A single count supports this clone. The chain employs TRBV18 and TRBJ2-5, with a weak D call TRBD2 (6 bases). The germline V gene has CDR1 KGHSH and CDR2 LQKENI. V gave up 0 bases and J gave up 2 bases, with 16 bases separating them. The CDR3 spans 17 residues. The CDR3 loop reads CASSPPTGLYKQETQYF. DNA for the CDR3: TGTGCCAGCTCACCACCTACGGGACTTTACAAGCAAGAGACCCAGTACTTC.

The gene calls are TRBV4-1 and TRBJ2-7, with TRBD1 as a possible D gene (5 bases). Looked up from germline, CDR1 is MGHRA and CDR2 is YSYEKL. This CDR3 has 16 residues. V lost 1 base, J lost 0 bases, and 13 bases lay in between. CDR3 loop: CASSQVGPTDSYEQYF. CDR3 nucleotide sequence: TGCGCCAGCAGCCAAGTAGGTCCGACAGACTCCTACGAGCAGTACTTC.

The chain employs TRBV5-1 and TRBJ1-1; the match to TRBD1 covers 7 bases. Trimming cost V 10 bases and J 5 bases; bases outside gene matches: 5. The CDR3 consists of 11 residues. CDR1 is SGHRS, CDR2 YFSETQ, per germline. CDR3: CACARGTEAFF. The DNA of the CDR3 is TGCGCCTGCGCCAGGGGGACTGAAGCTTTCTTT.

V and J are TRBV30 and TRBJ2-1; tentative D call: TRBD1 (5 bases). The V and J ends lost 3 bases and 6 bases respectively, with 15 bases between them. The CDR3 has 14 residues. The germline gives CDR1 GTSNPN, CDR2 SVGIG (reference sequence). The CDR3 reads CAWRSIQGGNEQFF. In nucleotides, the CDR3 is TGTGCCTGGAGGTCTATCCAGGGCGGCAATGAGCAGTTCTTC.

This clone showed up just a few times. The chain combines TRBV27 with TRBJ2-5, with D unclear. V was shortened by 0 bases and J by 0 bases, with 8 bases between the two germline ends. The CDR3 has 15 amino acids. Germline lookup yields CDR1 MNHEY and CDR2 SMNVEV (reference sequence). The CDR3 coding sequence is TGTGCCAGCAGTTTATCGTCGCAGGACCAAGAGACCCAGTACTTC. Translated: CASSLSSQDQETQYF.

The rearrangement links TRBV6-5 to TRBJ1-5; D perhaps matches TRBD1 (6 bases). The CDR3 is 15 amino acids. Germline assignment: CDR1 MNHEY and CDR2 SVGAGI. V was pared by 6 bases and J by 2 bases, with 14 bases between. The CDR3 DNA sequence: TGTGCCAGCAGAACGATACAGGGAGGCAATCAGCCCCAGCATTTT. Translated: CASRTIQGGNQPQHF.

V is TRBV30 and J is TRBJ2-7; 9 nucleotides match TRBD2. V lost 2 bases and J lost 7; bases outside the gene matches: 12. CDR3 size: 15 residues. Germline CDR1 is GTSNPN and CDR2 is SVGIG (reference sequence). The CDR3 nucleotides are TGTGCCTGGAGTTCTGGGGGCGGGGGGGCCGATGAGCAGTACTTC. It codes for CAWSSGGGGADEQYF.

The chain links TRBV4-1 to TRBJ2-7; 10 bases are a match to TRBD1. The length of the CDR3 is 17 residues. Germline CDR1 reads MGHRA; CDR2 reads YSYEKL. The V and J ends lost 1 base and 1 base, in that order; junction bases with no gene match: 7. The CDR3 nucleotides are TGCGCCAGCAGCCAAGTTACCGGGACAGGGGATTCCTACGAGCAGTACTTC. This sequence encodes CASSQVTGTGDSYEQYF.

The V gene is TRBV2, the J gene TRBJ1-6; D possibly corresponds to TRBD1 (6 bases). Germline values: CDR1 SNHLY, CDR2 FYNNEI. Trimming left V 3 bases short and J 7 bases short, with 10 bases between. There are 14 residues in the CDR3. The CDR3 region is CASSDGQWNSPLHF. The CDR3 DNA sequence: TGTGCCAGCAGTGACGGACAGTGGAATTCACCCCTCCACTTT. The entire variable domain, with the rest obtained from reference TRBV2 and TRBJ1-6, is as follows: EPEVTQTPSHQVTQMGQEVILRCVPISNHLYFYWYRQILGQKVEFLVSFYNNEISEKSEIFDDQFSVERPDGSNFTLKIRSTKLEDSAMYFCASSDGQWNSPLHFGNGTRLTVT.

This rearrangement joins TRBV6-5 to TRBJ1-6, with 7 nucleotides matching TRBD1. Germline values: CDR1 MNHEY, CDR2 SVGAGI. V gave up 4 bases and J gave up 10 bases; unmatched junction bases: 7. The CDR3 has 14 amino acids. The CDR3 region is CASSSQGRWSPLHF. The DNA for the CDR3 is TGTGCCAGCAGTTCACAGGGGAGGTGGTCACCCCTCCACTTT.

The CDR3 DNA follows: TGTGCCAGCAGCCTCATCTCTTACCGGGACAGGGAGGGGGAGCTGTTTTTT. Its translation: CASSLISYRDREGELFF. The rearrangement links TRBV11-3 to TRBJ2-2, with 9 nucleotides matching TRBD1. The CDR3 runs 17 residues. With 5 bases clipped from V and 8 bases from J, the junction kept 15 bases outside the gene matches. Germline V gene data show CDR1 as SGHNT and CDR2 as YENEEA. The full variable domain, completed using reference TRBV11-3 and TRBJ2-2, is EAGVVQSPRYKIIEKKQPVAFWCNPISGHNTLYWYLQNLGQGPELLIRYENEEAVDDSQLPKDRFSAERLKGVDSTLKIQPAELGDSAVYLCASSLISYRDREGELFFGEGSRLTVL.

The chain uses TRBV5-1 and TRBJ2-3, with D possibly being TRBD2 (6 bases). Trimming left V 2 bases short and J 0 bases short, with 10 bases between. Germline CDR1 reads SGHRS; CDR2 reads YFSETQ. CDR3 length equals 15 residues. The chain's CDR3 is CASSFVGGSTDTQYF. CDR3 bases: TGCGCCAGCAGCTTCGTGGGGGGTAGCACAGATACGCAGTATTTT.

This rearrangement joins TRBV24-1 to TRBJ2-4, with TRBD1 identical over 11 bases. There are 17 residues in the CDR3. The J segment lost 1 base and the V segment lost 4 bases, leaving 5 bases of the junction unmatched. From germline, CDR1 is KGHDR and CDR2 SFDVKD. The CDR3 DNA reads as TGTGCCACCAGTGAGAGGGGACAGGGGGGGGCCAAAAACATTCAGTACTTC. Amino acids: CATSERGQGGAKNIQYF.

J is TRBJ1-3 and V is TRBV3-1 (or the pseudogene TRBV3-2); 11 bases line up with TRBD1. This CDR3 contains 18 residues. Germline V lookup: CDR1 LGHDT, CDR2 YNNKEL (reference sequence). V lost 4 bases and J lost 2; bases outside the gene matches: 10. The CDR3 region is CASSPSLGQGAAGNTIYF. CDR3 DNA: TGTGCCAGCAGCCCCTCGTTAGGACAGGGGGCAGCTGGAAACACCATATATTTT.

The chain combines TRBV7-9 with TRBJ1-2; tentative D call: TRBD1 (6 bases). V lost 5 bases and J 6 bases, leaving 10 bases between the germline ends. CDR1 is SEHNR, CDR2 FQNEAQ, per germline (reference sequence). CDR3 size: 12 residues. This CDR3 is CASSPRQDGYTF. The CDR3 region has the DNA TGTGCCAGCAGCCCTCGACAGGATGGCTACACCTTC.

This clone was found once. This chain uses TRBV5-1 with TRBJ2-2; the D gene is possibly TRBD1 (6 bases). Germline V CDR1 and CDR2: SGHRS, YFSETQ. The CDR3 is 15 amino acids. The germline V and J ends were trimmed by 4 bases and 1 base, with 11 bases remaining between them. CDR3 in DNA: TGCGCCAGCAGCCTAAAGGGACAGAACACCGGGGAGCTGTTTTTT. Amino acid sequence: CASSLKGQNTGELFF.

The CDR3 spells CASSIWDSPNYGYTF. CDR3 DNA: TGTGCCAGTAGTATTTGGGACAGCCCTAACTATGGCTACACCTTC. The chain links TRBV19 to TRBJ1-2, with 7 bases matching TRBD1. Germline CDR1 and CDR2: LNHDA and SQIVND (reference sequence). This CDR3 region has 15 residues. Losses at the gene ends were 3 bases for V and 0 bases for J; bases not matched to a gene: 4. Supplemented by reference TRBV19 and TRBJ1-2, the full variable domain reads DGGITQSPKYLFRKEGQNVTLSCEQNLNHDAMYWYRQDPGQGLRLIYYSQIVNDFQKGDIAEGYSVSREKKESFPLTVTSAQKNPTAFYLCASSIWDSPNYGYTFGSGTRLTVV.

The chain uses TRBV5-1 and TRBJ1-4; possibly TRBD1 for D (6 bases). CDR1 and CDR2 from the germline V gene are SGHRS and YFSETQ. The CDR3 covers 15 residues. V was pared by 4 bases and J by 6 bases, with 16 bases between. CDR3: CASSKNQGIDEKLFF. The CDR3 DNA reads as TGCGCCAGCAGCAAGAATCAGGGGATAGATGAAAAACTGTTTTTT.

The chain carries TRBV5-1 and TRBJ2-2; no clear D. CDR3 length equals 9 residues. Looked up from germline, CDR1 is SGHRS and CDR2 is YFSETQ. The V end lost 0 bases, the J end lost 14 bases, and 2 bases lay between the germline ends. This chain's CDR3 is CASSLVLFF. The CDR3 coding sequence is TGCGCCAGCAGCTTGGTACTGTTTTTT.

The V and J genes are TRBV27 and TRBJ1-2, with D tentatively TRBD1 (5 bases). This CDR3 spans 14 amino acids. The ends were cut back, 8 bases at V and 4 bases at J, with 17 bases in the middle. Per the germline V gene, CDR1 is MNHEY and CDR2 is SMNVEV (reference sequence). CDR3 in amino acids: CASGTPTVTYGYTF. In nucleotides, the CDR3 is TGTGCCAGCGGAACACCGACAGTGACCTATGGCTACACCTTC.